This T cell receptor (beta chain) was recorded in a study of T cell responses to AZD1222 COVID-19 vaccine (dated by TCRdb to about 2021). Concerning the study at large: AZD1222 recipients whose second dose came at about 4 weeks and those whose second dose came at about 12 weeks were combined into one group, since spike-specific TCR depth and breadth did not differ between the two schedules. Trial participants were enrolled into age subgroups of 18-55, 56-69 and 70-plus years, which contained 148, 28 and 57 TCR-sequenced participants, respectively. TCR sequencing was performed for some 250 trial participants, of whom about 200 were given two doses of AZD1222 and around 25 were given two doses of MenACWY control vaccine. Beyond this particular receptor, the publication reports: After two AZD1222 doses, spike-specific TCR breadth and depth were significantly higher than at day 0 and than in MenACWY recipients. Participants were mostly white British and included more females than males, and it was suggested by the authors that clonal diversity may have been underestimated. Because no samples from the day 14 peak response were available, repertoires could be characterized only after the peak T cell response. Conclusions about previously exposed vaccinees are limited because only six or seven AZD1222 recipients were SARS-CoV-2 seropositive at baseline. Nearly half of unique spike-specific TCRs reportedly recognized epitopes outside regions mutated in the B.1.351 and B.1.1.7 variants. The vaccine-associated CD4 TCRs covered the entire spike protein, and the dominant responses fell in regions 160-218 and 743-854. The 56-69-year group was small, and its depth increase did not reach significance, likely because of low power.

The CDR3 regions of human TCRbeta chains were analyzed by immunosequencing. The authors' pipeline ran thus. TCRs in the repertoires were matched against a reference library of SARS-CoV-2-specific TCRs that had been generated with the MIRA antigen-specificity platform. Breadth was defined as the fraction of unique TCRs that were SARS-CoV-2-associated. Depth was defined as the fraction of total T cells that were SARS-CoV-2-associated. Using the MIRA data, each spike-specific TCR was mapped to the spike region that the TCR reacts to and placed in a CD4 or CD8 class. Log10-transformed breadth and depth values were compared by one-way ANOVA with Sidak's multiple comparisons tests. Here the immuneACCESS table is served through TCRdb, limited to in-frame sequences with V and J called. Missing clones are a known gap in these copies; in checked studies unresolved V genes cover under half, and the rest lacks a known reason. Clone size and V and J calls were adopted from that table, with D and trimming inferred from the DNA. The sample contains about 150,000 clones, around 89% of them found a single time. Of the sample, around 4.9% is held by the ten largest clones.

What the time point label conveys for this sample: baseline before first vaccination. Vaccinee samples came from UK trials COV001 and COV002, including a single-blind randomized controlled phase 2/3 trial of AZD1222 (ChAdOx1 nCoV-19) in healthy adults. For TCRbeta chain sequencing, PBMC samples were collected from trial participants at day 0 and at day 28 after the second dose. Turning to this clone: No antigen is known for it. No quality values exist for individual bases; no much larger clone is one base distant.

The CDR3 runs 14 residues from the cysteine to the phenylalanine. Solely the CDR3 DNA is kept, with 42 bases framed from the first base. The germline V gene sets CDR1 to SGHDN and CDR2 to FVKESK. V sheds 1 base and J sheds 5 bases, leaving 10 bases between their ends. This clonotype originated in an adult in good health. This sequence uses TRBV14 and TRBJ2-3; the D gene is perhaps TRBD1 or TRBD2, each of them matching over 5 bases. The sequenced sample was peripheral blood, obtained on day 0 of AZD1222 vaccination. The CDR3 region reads CASSQAGGRDTQYF. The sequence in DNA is TGTGCCAGCAGCCAAGCTGGGGGACGAGATACGCAGTATTTT. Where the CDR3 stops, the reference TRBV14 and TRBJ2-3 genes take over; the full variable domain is EAGVTQFPSHSVIEKGQTVTLRCDPISGHDNLYWYRRVMGKEIKFLLHFVKESKQDESGMPNNRFLAERTGGTYSTLKVQPAELEDSGVYFCASSQAGGRDTQYFGPGTRLTVL.